This TCR beta chain is from a study of blood T cell repertoires in COVID-19. Background on the study: Donors in the United States, Italy and Spain gave samples during acute or convalescent COVID-19. T cells, B-cell-depleted T cells, or PBMCs supplied cDNA or gDNA.

Deletions cut 2 bases from V and 1 base from J, with 8 bases between. CDR3 length equals 13 residues. CDR1 is GTSNPN, CDR2 SVGIG, per germline (reference sequence). Original handling: For nucleated cells, counts were estimated from reference gene primer amplification. Only in-frame clones appear in the TCRdb table, and some are missing; sequencing was by immunoSEQ multiplex PCR. The DNA was the basis for D and trimming; V, J and clone size are from that table. The sample shows more than 75,000 clones, 86% of them seen only once. This clone was seen a few times. The source material was peripheral blood. The V call is TRBV30, the J call TRBJ1-1; D is perhaps TRBD1 (5 bases). The sequence came from an elderly man with active or convalescent COVID-19. The CDR3 region is CAWSSDRNTEAFF. CDR3 in DNA: TGTGCCTGGAGTTCTGACAGGAACACTGAAGCTTTCTTT.